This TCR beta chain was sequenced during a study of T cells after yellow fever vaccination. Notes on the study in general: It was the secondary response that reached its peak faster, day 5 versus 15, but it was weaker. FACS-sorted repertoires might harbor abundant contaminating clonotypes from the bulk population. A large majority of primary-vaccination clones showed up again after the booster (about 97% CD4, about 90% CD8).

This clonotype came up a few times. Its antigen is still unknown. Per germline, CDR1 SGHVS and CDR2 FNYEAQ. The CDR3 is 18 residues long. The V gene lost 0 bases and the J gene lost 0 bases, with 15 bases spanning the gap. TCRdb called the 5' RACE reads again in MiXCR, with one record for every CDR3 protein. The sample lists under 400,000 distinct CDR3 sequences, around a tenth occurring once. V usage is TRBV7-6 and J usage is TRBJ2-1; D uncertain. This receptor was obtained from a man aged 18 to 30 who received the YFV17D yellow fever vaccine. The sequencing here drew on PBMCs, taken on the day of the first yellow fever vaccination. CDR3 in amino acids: CASSLAFGRPSSYNEQFF. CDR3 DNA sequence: TGTGCCAGCAGCTTAGCGTTCGGCAGGCCGAGCTCCTACAATGAGCAGTTCTTC.